This T cell receptor (beta chain) was found in a study of T-cell reconstitution after alpha-beta-depleted transplantation in children. Using unique molecular identifiers, the investigators prepared the TCRbeta library. A single record per CDR3 protein comes from TCRdb applying MiXCR to the PCR reads. The sample has fewer than 35,000 distinct CDR3 sequences, 15% to 20% seen once. The germline gives CDR1 SGHTA, CDR2 FQGNSA. V trimming: 5 bases; J trimming: 8 bases; junction bases outside the gene matches: 9. CDR3 length: 15 residues. The study's findings and limits: It was surviving recipient T cells and thymic progenitors that gave some patients high TCRbeta diversity at day 60. T-cell numbers and diversity, one year after transplant, stemmed largely from T cells that were newly produced. Reportedly, only several hundred clones from non-depleted graft cells drove alpha-beta T-cell counts at about two months.

In the case of this clonotype: The target antigen is unknown.

Sample: PBMCs, mostly from graft donor cells, taken 60 days after TCRalphabeta/CD19-depleted stem cell transplant. This sequence joins TRBV7-2 and TRBJ2-1, with 10 nucleotides matching TRBD2. The receptor was derived from a male patient aged 2 to 9 who had a stem cell transplant for acute lymphoblastic leukemia, so the T cells may come from the graft donor. CDR3 bases: TGTGCCAGCAGCCAAGCTAGCGGGAGATGGGATGAGCAGTTCTTC. Its translation is CASSQASGRWDEQFF.